This TCR beta chain was sequenced during a study of a mutant IDH1 vaccine in newly diagnosed glioma. Study-level background: Administration of eight vaccinations to patients took place in weeks 1, 3, 5, 7, 11, 15, 19, 23.

Indicated time point: week 11, during vaccination. Doses consisted of 300 ug of mutant IDH1 20-mer peptide each, paired with topical imiquimod. Here immunoSEQ multiplex PCR was the method, and the copy in TCRdb shows in-frame clones only, minus some. The data contain over 20,000 clones, 65% to 80% of them singletons. Concerning this clone: As yet, its antigen is unknown.

This CDR3 has 17 residues. Germline CDR1 reads SGHDT; CDR2 reads YYEEEE. Unmatched junction bases numbered 5, after V lost 5 bases and J lost 0 bases. The chain employs TRBV5-6 and TRBJ2-1; TRBD2 matches at 13 bases. The TCR was taken from a man aged 35 to 55 with glioma. Sequenced here: PBMCs, sampled from a glioma patient whose treatment included an IDH1 peptide vaccine. This chain's CDR3 is CASRLAGGPTSYNEQFF. CDR3 nucleotide sequence: TGTGCCAGCAGACTAGCGGGAGGGCCAACCTCCTACAATGAGCAGTTCTTC.